The clone carrying this T cell receptor (beta chain) showed up just once. Its antigen is unidentified. Germline CDR1 and CDR2: LGHNA and YSLEER. Trimming cost V 4 bases and J 7 bases, with 11 bases left between them. The CDR3 has 13 residues. All unsorted peripheral T cells were captured because whole blood was used without fractionation. This entry belongs to a study of HIV-infected patients and healthy controls. Study-level points and caveats: Significant mean usage differences between HIV-infected patients and controls involved eight alpha and eight beta V genes. Healthy control repertoires had roughly threefold more distinct CDR3s than untreated HIV+ repertoires, and higher Shannon diversity.

Reverse transcription used about 510 ng RNA and constant-region primers for alpha and beta. Alpha and beta chain libraries were made separately by chain-specific third strand synthesis with multiplexing indices. Each molecule carried a 12-nucleotide identifier made of two joined random hexamers added before amplification. From the 5' RACE reads, TCRdb called clonotypes with MiXCR, one entry per CDR3 protein. The sample includes about 15,000 distinct CDR3 sequences, around 6.7% of them seen just once. Sequenced: blood. This chain joins TRBV4-3 and TRBJ2-1; TRBD2 might be the D (5 bases). This receptor was taken from an adult in good health. This chain's CDR3 is CASSRGPSNEQFF. The CDR3 coding sequence is TGCGCCAGCAGCCGAGGGCCGAGTAATGAGCAGTTCTTC.